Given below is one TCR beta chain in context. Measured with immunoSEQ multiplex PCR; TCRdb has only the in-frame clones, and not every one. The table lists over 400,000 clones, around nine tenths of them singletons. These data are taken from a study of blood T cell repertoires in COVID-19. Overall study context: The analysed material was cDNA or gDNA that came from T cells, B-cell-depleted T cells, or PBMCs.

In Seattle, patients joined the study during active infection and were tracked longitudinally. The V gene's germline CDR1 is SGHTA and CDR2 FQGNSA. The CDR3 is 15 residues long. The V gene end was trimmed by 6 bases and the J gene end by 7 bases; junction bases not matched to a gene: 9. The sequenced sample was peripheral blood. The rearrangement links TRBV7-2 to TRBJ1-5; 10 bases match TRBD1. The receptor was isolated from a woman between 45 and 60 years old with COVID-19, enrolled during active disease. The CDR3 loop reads CASSSTGTGVQPQHF. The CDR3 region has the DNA TGTGCCAGCAGTTCCACCGGGACAGGGGTCCAGCCCCAGCATTTT. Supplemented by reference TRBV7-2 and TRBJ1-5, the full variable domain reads GAGVSQSPSNKVTEKGKDVELRCDPISGHTALYWYRQSLGQGLEFLIYFQGNSAPDKSGLPSDRFSAERTGGSVSTLTIQRTQQEDSAVYLCASSSTGTGVQPQHFGDGTRLSIL.